This TCR beta chain was sequenced in a study of T cells in narcolepsy. Study background: Enrolled donors included narcolepsy type 1 or type 2 patients and healthy controls. Study results and limitations: Same-patient CSF and blood CD4+ T cell clonotypes included HCRT-specific and TRIB2-specific autoreactive ones.

Profiled with immunoSEQ multiplex PCR; TCRdb holds only in-frame clones, not every one. The sample carries approximately 20,000 clones, about 90% recorded once. With respect to this clone: Its antigen remains unknown.

CDR1 is SNHLY and CDR2 is FYNNEI in the germline V gene. The V gene lost 3 bases and the J gene lost 5 bases, with 14 bases spanning the gap. This CDR3 is built from 15 residues. The origin of this receptor is a human donor with narcolepsy. V usage is TRBV2 and J usage is TRBJ1-5; D is undetermined. Input material: CD45RA- memory CD4+ T cells from PBMCs. The CDR3 sequence: CASSDSRYYDQPQHF. The CDR3 region has the DNA TGTGCCAGCAGTGATAGCCGATATTATGATCAGCCCCAGCATTTT.